The 8 T cell receptor beta chains below all came from one sample that was sequenced in a study of cytomegalovirus exposure and HLA in healthy donors (dated by TCRdb to about 2017). The library relied on the immunoSEQ multiplex PCR assay. For the multiplex PCR, a mixture combining 60 forward primers for TCR Vbeta segments and 13 reverse primers for TCR Jbeta segments was used. The source is immuneACCESS, and TCRdb retained only in-frame sequences with V and J called. Part of the clones is not carried over; for the studies checked, unresolved V genes explain less than half of this, and the remainder is unexplained. This sample comprises approximately 74,000 clones, approximately 78% of them detected only once. Of the sample, roughly 2.9% falls within the top ten clones. The source material was PBMCs. These receptors were obtained from a woman aged 25 to 39 in good health and CMV-seronegative.

The gene calls are TRBV5-6 and TRBJ2-7; 11 bases line up with TRBD2. The CDR3 is made up of 16 amino acids. Unmatched junction bases numbered 8, after V lost 6 bases and J lost 0 bases. Germline V CDR1 and CDR2: SGHDT, YYEEEE. The CDR3 DNA follows: TGTGCCAGCACCCTGCTAGCGGGGGGTAACTCCTACGAGCAGTACTTC. Encoded protein: CASTLLAGGNSYEQYF.

The chain uses TRBV11-2 and TRBJ2-4; D not certain. Germline CDR1 is SGHAT and CDR2 is FQNNGV. The CDR3 runs 16 residues. The V end was cut by 4 bases, the J end by 0 bases, with 13 bases between. CDR3 DNA sequence: TGTGCCAGCAGCTCGCAACCAGAATTAGCCAAAAACATTCAGTACTTC. Translation gives CASSSQPELAKNIQYF.

This clone was seen more than once but under ten times. The chain combines TRBV7-9 with TRBJ2-1, with 9 bases identical to TRBD1. This CDR3 has 18 amino acids. Trimming at V came to 4 bases and at J to 5 bases, leaving 15 bases not matched to a gene. Germline V gene sequence: CDR1 SEHNR, CDR2 FQNEAQ (reference sequence). The CDR3 spells CASSSVGDDRGSHNEQFF. CDR3 nucleotide sequence: TGTGCCAGCAGCTCCGTGGGGGATGACAGGGGGTCCCACAATGAGCAGTTCTTC.

The rearrangement uses TRBV5-6 and TRBJ1-5; the D gene is possibly TRBD1 (5 bases). Germline V gene sequence: CDR1 SGHDT, CDR2 YYEEEE. The CDR3 sequence is 16 residues long. The ends were cut back, 3 bases at V and 0 bases at J, with 13 bases in the middle. The CDR3 reads CASSWGPGHSNQPQHF. The CDR3 DNA reads TGTGCCAGCAGCTGGGGCCCTGGTCATAGCAATCAGCCCCAGCATTTT.

V is TRBV18 and J is TRBJ1-1, with a possible D match to TRBD1 (5 bases). The CDR3 consists of 13 residues. V was shortened by 3 bases and J by 6 bases, with 11 bases between the two germline ends. Germline V gene data show CDR1 as KGHSH and CDR2 as LQKENI. The DNA of the CDR3 is TGTGCCAGCTCACCTTCGGGGGGGGCTGAAGCTTTCTTT. It translates to CASSPSGGAEAFF.

The rearrangement uses TRBV7-9 and TRBJ2-7; TRBD1 matches 10 bases. With V trimmed by 5 bases and J by 2 bases, 6 bases remained unmatched. CDR3 length equals 15 residues. Germline CDR1 SEHNR, CDR2 FQNEAQ (reference sequence). CDR3 region: CASSRGQGITYEQYF. CDR3 nucleotides: TGTGCCAGCAGCCGGGGACAGGGGATCACCTACGAGCAGTACTTC.

The chain is built from TRBV6-4 and TRBJ2-3; TRBD1 matches at 8 bases. Per the germline V gene, CDR1 is MRHNA and CDR2 is SNTAGT. V shed 10 bases and J 4 bases; nucleotides not matched to a gene: 16. The CDR3 has 16 residues. The CDR3 region has the DNA TGTGCCACCGCTGAGGAGGCAGGGGGCGTCGCAGATACGCAGTATTTT. Residues: CATAEEAGGVADTQYF.

The chain recombines TRBV4-3 with TRBJ1-4; the match to TRBD1 covers 8 bases. CDR3 length equals 17 residues. J was trimmed by 0 bases and V by 1 base; bases with no gene match: 4. Germline loops: CDR1 LGHNA, CDR2 YSLEER. CDR3 nucleotides: TGCGCCAGCAGCCAAGTCCCAGGGGGCCCAACTAATGAAAAACTGTTTTTT. Protein: CASSQVPGGPTNEKLFF.